Below, 3 T cell receptor beta chains from the same sample are listed, as sequenced in a study of blood T cell repertoires in COVID-19. Assay: immunoSEQ multiplex PCR; the TCRdb copy retains only in-frame clones and omits some. Here the sample spans nearly 60,000 clones, 90% being singletons. Sample: peripheral blood. The receptors here all came from a man in his 60s with active COVID-19.

The chain recombines TRBV6-6 with TRBJ2-1; D uncertain. Trimming left V 6 bases short and J 6 bases short, with 6 bases between. The V gene's germline CDR1 is MNHNY and CDR2 SVGAGI (reference sequence). CDR3 length: 11 residues. CDR3 DNA sequence: TGTGCCAGCAGCCCGTCCAATGAGCAGTTCTTC. Protein: CASSPSNEQFF.

V usage is TRBV4-1 and J usage is TRBJ1-2; no clear D. CDR3 length: 14 amino acids. V dropped 2 bases and J dropped 2 bases, with 9 bases sitting between them. Germline CDR1 reads MGHRA; CDR2 reads YSYEKL. The CDR3 DNA is TGCGCCAGCAGCCAATACGAGGGAAACTATGGCTACACCTTC. Translation gives CASSQYEGNYGYTF.

The chain is built from TRBV18 and TRBJ1-1; 8 bases agree with TRBD1. This CDR3 is built from 13 residues. Germline V CDR1 and CDR2: KGHSH, LQKENI. The junction had 7 bases not matched to a gene; V was cut back by 8 bases and J by 5 bases. CDR3 nucleotide sequence: TGTGCCAGCACAGCAACAGGGGGTACTGAAGCTTTCTTT. Translating gives CASTATGGTEAFF. Full variable domain (missing parts from reference TRBV18 and TRBJ1-1): NAGVMQNPRHLVRRRGQEARLRCSPMKGHSHVYWYRQLPEEGLKFMVYLQKENIIDESGMPKERFSAEFPKEGPSILRIQQVVRGDSAAYFCASTATGGTEAFFGQGTRLTVV.